The rows below give T cell receptor beta chains drawn from one sample of a study of T cell responses to AZD1222 COVID-19 vaccine. Data came from immunoSEQ multiplex PCR; TCRdb stores just in-frame clones and leaves some out. The table includes over 100,000 clones, almost 85% detected once. The sequencing here drew on peripheral blood, taken 28 days after the second dose of the MenACWY control vaccine. The receptors were gathered from an adult who received the MenACWY meningococcal vaccine as a control. Each CDR3 is given with its conserved first and last residue. D genes are given only for firm matches. A clone size is listed for some rows: how often the clone was seen (once, few, many), or a class if it is expanded.

v_gene	d_gene	abundance	j_gene	CDR3nt	CDR3aa
TRBV14	.	many	TRBJ1-3	TGTGCCAGCAGCCCCAGGGTACACACCATATATTTT	CASSPRVHTIYF
TRBV5-4	.	.	TRBJ2-2	TGTGCCAGCAGCTCAGGGGCCTACTCGAACACCGGGGAGCTGTTTTTT	CASSSGAYSNTGELFF
TRBV29-1	.	.	TRBJ2-1	TGCAGCGTTGGAGACGACGGGTACAATGAGCAGTTCTTC	CSVGDDGYNEQFF
TRBV6-1	.	.	TRBJ1-5	TGTGCCAGCAGTGAATTGGCAGGGGTGAGCAATCAGCCCCAGCATTTT	CASSELAGVSNQPQHF
TRBV11-2	.	.	TRBJ1-2	TGTGCCAGCAGCTTACTAAGGGGAAGAAATAACTATGGCTACACCTTC	CASSLLRGRNNYGYTF
TRBV3-1/TRBV3-2	.	.	TRBJ2-1	TGTGCCAGCAGCCAAGCGCTTTCCTACAATGAGCAGTTCTTC	CASSQALSYNEQFF
TRBV5-1	.	.	TRBJ2-2	TGCGCCAGCAGCTTCCGGGCTTCAAACACCGGGGAGCTGTTTTTT	CASSFRASNTGELFF
TRBV11-3	TRBD1	.	TRBJ2-7	TGTGCCAGCAGCTTTACAGGGGAGCAAGAGCAGTACTTC	CASSFTGEQEQYF
TRBV29-1	.	.	TRBJ1-1	TGCAGCGTTGATCCCAGGGATGAAGCTTTCTTT	CSVDPRDEAFF
TRBV7-9	TRBD2	.	TRBJ2-1	TGTGCCAGCAGCCTGAGGACTAGCGGGAGGGCCCACAATGAGCAGTTCTTC	CASSLRTSGRAHNEQFF
TRBV6-4	TRBD1	.	TRBJ1-2	TGTGCCAGCAGTGGGGACAGCGGCTATGGCTACACCTTC	CASSGDSGYGYTF
TRBV4-2	TRBD2	once	TRBJ2-7	TGTGCCAGCAGCCAACTACTAGCGGTGCGCTCCTACGAGCAGTACTTC	CASSQLLAVRSYEQYF
TRBV5-1	.	few	TRBJ2-5	TGCGCCAGCAGCTTGGAGGCGGGTTGGGAGACCCAGTACTTC	CASSLEAGWETQYF
TRBV5-8	.	.	TRBJ2-7	TGTGCCAGCAGCTTGGTCTTCATAGGAATTTCCTACGAGCAGTACTTC	CASSLVFIGISYEQYF
TRBV20-1	TRBD1	.	TRBJ1-2	TGCAGTGCTAGTAGGACAGGGGGTGGCTACACCTTC	CSASRTGGGYTF
TRBV11-3	.	.	TRBJ2-7	TGTGCCAGCAGCTTAGATCTCGGCAACCTCCACGAGCAGTACTTC	CASSLDLGNLHEQYF
TRBV30	TRBD1	.	TRBJ2-7	TGTGCCTGGAGACGGGACAGCTCCTACGAGCAGTACTTC	CAWRRDSSYEQYF
TRBV3-1/TRBV3-2	.	.	TRBJ1-2	TGTGCCAGCAGCCAAGCCAGGGGCTCCTATGGCTACACCTTC	CASSQARGSYGYTF
TRBV9	TRBD1	.	TRBJ2-5	TGTGCCAGCAGCGGGCTACAGGGACAGAAAGAGACCCAGTACTTC	CASSGLQGQKETQYF
TRBV6-1	TRBD2	.	TRBJ2-3	TGTGCCAGCAGTGTGCAACCAGCGGGGGGCCCCACAGATACGCAGTATTTT	CASSVQPAGGPTDTQYF
TRBV11-2	TRBD2	.	TRBJ2-1	TGTGCCAGCAGCCCCCGGGGGGGACGGACCTACAATGAGCAGTTCTTC	CASSPRGGRTYNEQFF
TRBV11-2	.	.	TRBJ2-5	TGTGCCTCTTCCCCCGGGACCAGTGGGAGAGAGACCCAGTACTTC	CASSPGTSGRETQYF
TRBV19	TRBD2	.	TRBJ2-1	TGTGCCAGTAGTATGACGGGAGGGCCGGGTGAGCAGTTCTTC	CASSMTGGPGEQFF
TRBV11-2	.	.	TRBJ2-5	TGTGCCAGCAGCTTAGTGCCAGGCGGGGAGACCCAGTACTTC	CASSLVPGGETQYF
TRBV19	.	.	TRBJ1-1	TGTGCCAGTAGTCCCCTAAACTCGGGAACTGAAGCTTTCTTT	CASSPLNSGTEAFF
TRBV21-1	.	.	TRBJ2-5	TGTGCCAGCAGCAAAGTAGGGTTGAAAGGGGTCGCAGAGACCCAGTACTTC	CASSKVGLKGVAETQYF
TRBV11-2	.	.	TRBJ2-7	TGTGCCAGCAGATTGGACAGCAACTCCTACGAGCAGTACTTC	CASRLDSNSYEQYF
TRBV24-1	TRBD2	.	TRBJ2-3	TGTGCCACCAGTGATTCGCTAGCGGATACTAGCACAGATACGCAGTATTTT	CATSDSLADTSTDTQYF
TRBV28	.	.	TRBJ2-7	TGTGCCAGCAGTTCGCCCCGGGACATAGCCTACGAGCAGTACTTC	CASSSPRDIAYEQYF
TRBV7-2	TRBD2	.	TRBJ2-7	TGTGCCAGCAGCACAGCTAGCGGGAGGTCCGCGAACGAGCAGTACTTC	CASSTASGRSANEQYF
TRBV2	.	once	TRBJ1-1	TGTGCCAGCAGTCTCATTGTCCAGCTCGAAGCTTTCTTT	CASSLIVQLEAFF
TRBV5-1	.	.	TRBJ1-5	TGCGCCAGCAGCTTGGGGGTGGGGCAGCCCCAGCATTTT	CASSLGVGQPQHF